This is a list of T cell receptor beta chains from one sample in a study of T cell responses to AZD1222 COVID-19 vaccine. The table came from immunoSEQ multiplex PCR; TCRdb's copy has only in-frame clones and leaves some out. The table lists about 140,000 clones, approximately 90% of them singletons. The sequences come from peripheral blood, collected 28 days after the second AZD1222 dose. These receptors came from an adult who received the AZD1222 COVID-19 vaccine. The CDR3 runs from the conserved cysteine through the conserved F or W. Each record gives: clone size, D gene, V gene, J gene, CDR3 DNA, CDR3 protein. D genes are given only for firm matches. For some rows the clone size is stated as once, few or many, or as a class when expanded; others skip it.

>NA|NA|TRBV27|TRBJ1-1
TGTGCCAGCAGCCCCCGGGCAGAAGTGAACACTGAAGCTTTCTTT
CASSPRAEVNTEAFF
>few|NA|TRBV4-2|TRBJ1-5
TGTGCCAGCAGCCAAGATAGCAATCAGCCCCAGCATTTT
CASSQDSNQPQHF
>NA|NA|TRBV24-1|TRBJ2-1
TGTGCCACCAGTGCCGTGAGGGGGGGCCGCATCCCTGAGCAGTTCTTC
CATSAVRGGRIPEQFF
>once|TRBD2|TRBV20-1|TRBJ2-5
TGCAGTGCTAGTATGGGACTAATGGAGACCCAGTACTTC
CSASMGLMETQYF
>NA|NA|TRBV5-1|TRBJ1-2
TGCGCCAGCAGCTTGAATATAGGGTATGGCTACACCTTC
CASSLNIGYGYTF
>NA|TRBD2|TRBV27|TRBJ2-1
TGTGCCAGCAGCACTTACGGACTAGCGGTTTACAATGAGCAGTTCTTC
CASSTYGLAVYNEQFF
>NA|TRBD2|TRBV7-2|TRBJ2-1
TGTGCCAGCAGCTTAGTTGGACTAGCGATTTACAATGAGCAGTTCTTC
CASSLVGLAIYNEQFF
>NA|NA|TRBV5-5|TRBJ1-1
TGTGCCAGCAGCTTGTATGCGCCGAAGGGATCGTCGGACACTGAAGCTTTCTTT
CASSLYAPKGSSDTEAFF
>NA|NA|TRBV11-2|TRBJ1-1
TGTGCCAGCAGCCACGCGACCCAGGTGAACACTGAAGCTTTCTTT
CASSHATQVNTEAFF
>NA|NA|TRBV7-9|TRBJ1-6
TGTGCCAGCAGCTTTGGAGTCCATAATTCACCCCTCCACTTT
CASSFGVHNSPLHF
>NA|NA|TRBV6-5|TRBJ1-4
TGTGCCTCCTCGGAAACGGGGGCGCAGTATGAAAAACTGTTTTTT
CASSETGAQYEKLFF
>NA|TRBD2|TRBV7-8|TRBJ2-5
TGTGCCAGCAGCTCGGAGCGGGGCCAAGAGACCCAGTACTTC
CASSSERGQETQYF
>NA|NA|TRBV6-5|TRBJ2-2
TGTGCCAGCAGTTACGGGGGGGGCAGCGCCGGGGAGCTGTTTTTT
CASSYGGGSAGELFF
>NA|NA|TRBV7-2|TRBJ1-1
TGTGCCAGCAGCTTTCGGCAGAGAGCTGAAGCTTTCTTT
CASSFRQRAEAFF
>NA|NA|TRBV7-9|TRBJ2-2
TGTGCCAGCAGCCAAAGGACCGGGTTGATGTTTTTT
CASSQRTGLMFF
>NA|TRBD1|TRBV7-2|TRBJ1-1
TGTGCCAGCAGCAAGACAGGGTCTCGGTTCGCTTTCTTT
CASSKTGSRFAFF
>NA|TRBD1|TRBV6-5|TRBJ1-1
TGTGCCAGCGAATCCCGGGACAGGACCACTGAAGCTTTCTTT
CASESRDRTTEAFF
>NA|NA|TRBV7-9|TRBJ1-1
TGTGCCAGCAGCTTAGGTGCGGCGTTGAACACTGAAGCTTTCTTT
CASSLGAALNTEAFF
>NA|TRBD2|TRBV7-8|TRBJ2-7
TGTGCCAGCAGCTTATTAGCGGGAGGGCGCGAGCAGTACTTC
CASSLLAGGREQYF
>NA|TRBD2|TRBV7-2|TRBJ2-1
TGTGCCAGCAGCTTAACTAGCGGGGGGTACAATGAGCAGTTCTTC
CASSLTSGGYNEQFF
>once|NA|TRBV7-9|TRBJ2-1
TGTGCCAGCAGCTTTGCCGGTCCAAATGAGCAGTTCTTC
CASSFAGPNEQFF
>NA|NA|TRBV5-5|TRBJ1-5
TGTGCCAGCAGCTTGAAATTTGATCAGCCCCAGCATTTT
CASSLKFDQPQHF
>NA|NA|TRBV6-6|TRBJ1-3
TGTGCCAGCAGCAGGGGCGGGGGATCTGGAAACACCATATATTTT
CASSRGGGSGNTIYF
>NA|NA|TRBV4-3|TRBJ2-5
TGCGCCAGCAGCCAAGATTGGGGAAAGACCCAGTACTTC
CASSQDWGKTQYF
>NA|NA|TRBV9|TRBJ1-2
TGTGCCAGCAGCGTAACAGCCCAAAACTATGGCTACACCTTC
CASSVTAQNYGYTF
>once|NA|TRBV5-1|TRBJ1-6
TGCGCCAGCAGCTTGGACAGGAGGAATTCACCCCTCCACTTT
CASSLDRRNSPLHF
>NA|TRBD2|TRBV5-4|TRBJ2-3
TGTGCCAGCAGCTGGACAGGGACTAGCGGGGGGACAGATACGCAGTATTTT
CASSWTGTSGGTDTQYF
>NA|TRBD2|TRBV5-1|TRBJ2-5
TGCGCCACCTCAGCCGGGGGGTTAGGCGAGACCCAGTACTTC
CATSAGGLGETQYF
>NA|NA|TRBV15|TRBJ2-5
TGTGCCACCAGCAGAGAAGTAGTCCTTTCAGAGACCCAGTACTTC
CATSREVVLSETQYF
>NA|NA|TRBV5-1|TRBJ1-2
TGCGCCAGCAGCTTGGCGCAGGGGAAGGTGGATGGCTACACCTTC
CASSLAQGKVDGYTF
>NA|NA|TRBV2|TRBJ2-7
TGTGCCAGCAGTGGGGGGGCTCCCTACGAGCAGTACTTC
CASSGGAPYEQYF
>NA|NA|TRBV6-5|TRBJ2-2
TGTGCCGGCGGACGGCCGAACACCGGGGAGCTGTTTTTT
CAGGRPNTGELFF
>NA|NA|TRBV5-1|TRBJ1-5
TGCGCCAGCAGCCCACAGGGTGGGGAGCAGCCCCAGCATTTT
CASSPQGGEQPQHF
>NA|NA|TRBV2|TRBJ1-2
TGTGCCAGCAGTGGTTCCAGGGCGGGCTACACCTTC
CASSGSRAGYTF
>NA|TRBD2|TRBV3-1/TRBV3-2|TRBJ2-7
TGTGCCAGCAGTCCCCCGCTAGCGGGAGTGGGGGAGCAGTACTTC
CASSPPLAGVGEQYF
>NA|TRBD1|TRBV18|TRBJ2-3
TGTGCCAGCTCACCGATCCCTTACGGGACAGGGGTGGTCGATACGCAGTATTTT
CASSPIPYGTGVVDTQYF
>NA|NA|TRBV29-1|TRBJ1-1
TGCAGCGGGTGGCCAAGGGCCGGCACTGAAGCTTTCTTT
CSGWPRAGTEAFF
>NA|NA|TRBV5-8|TRBJ1-6
TGTGCCAGCAGCTTACGAGGGAATTCACCCCTCCACTTT
CASSLRGNSPLHF
>NA|NA|TRBV5-6|TRBJ1-1
TGTGCCAGCAGCTTGGTGGACAACACTGAAGCTTTCTTT
CASSLVDNTEAFF
>NA|NA|TRBV4-3|TRBJ1-4
TGCGCCAGCAGCCAAAACAGGGTTTCTAATGAAAAACTGTTTTTT
CASSQNRVSNEKLFF
>NA|NA|TRBV12-3/TRBV12-4|TRBJ2-6
TGTGCCGCATTCTCTGGGGCCAACGTCCTGACTTTC
CAAFSGANVLTF
>few|NA|TRBV7-8|TRBJ1-1
TGTGCCAGCAGCTTAGCTTCCAGTGGGGCTTTCTTT
CASSLASSGAFF
>few|TRBD2|TRBV7-2|TRBJ2-3
TGTGCCAGCAGCTCCCTTCTTAAAGCGGGGGGACGTACAGATACGCAGTATTTT
CASSSLLKAGGRTDTQYF
>NA|NA|TRBV24-1|TRBJ1-3
TGTGCCACCAGTGGGGGGGTAGATGGAAACACCATATATTTT
CATSGGVDGNTIYF
>NA|NA|TRBV7-2|TRBJ2-1
TGTGCCAGCAGCTTAGATCCAGGATCCTACAATGAGCAGTTCTTC
CASSLDPGSYNEQFF
>NA|TRBD1|TRBV29-1|TRBJ2-7
TGCAGCGCCGGAGACAGGGGGCACGAGCAGTACTTC
CSAGDRGHEQYF
>NA|NA|TRBV2|TRBJ2-7
TGTGCCAGCAGTGACGCCCGAGGGAACATCTACGAGCAGTACTTC
CASSDARGNIYEQYF
>once|NA|TRBV7-2|TRBJ2-7
TGTGCCAGCTCGGGGGACTCCTACGAGCAGTACTTC
CASSGDSYEQYF
>NA|NA|TRBV28|TRBJ1-5
TGTGCCAGCAGTTTCCTCCCAGGGGTAAATCAGCCCCAGCATTTT
CASSFLPGVNQPQHF
>NA|NA|TRBV6-2/TRBV6-3|TRBJ2-7
TGTGCCAGCAGTTACGACTCGGGCTCCTACGAGCAGTACTTC
CASSYDSGSYEQYF
>NA|NA|TRBV2|TRBJ1-5
TGTGCCAGCAGTGAAAATAATCCTCAGCCCCAGCATTTT
CASSENNPQPQHF
>NA|NA|TRBV5-1|TRBJ2-2
TGCGCCAGCAGCCCCACAGGGAGTTTGAACACCGGGGAGCTGTTTTTT
CASSPTGSLNTGELFF
>few|NA|TRBV6-1|TRBJ1-1
TGTGCCAGCAGTGAAGTGGGTGGCACTGAAGCTTTCTTT
CASSEVGGTEAFF
>NA|NA|TRBV2|TRBJ2-7
TGTGCCAGCAGTGAGGCCAGGGGTTCCTACGAGCAGTACTTC
CASSEARGSYEQYF